The sequence of this TCR beta chain was determined in a study of molecular identifiers for immune sequencing clone quantification. This CDR3 is built from 14 residues. V dropped 5 bases and J dropped 1 base, with 12 bases sitting between them. Per germline, CDR1 DFQATT and CDR2 SNEGSKA (reference sequence). TCRdb re-called the PCR reads through MiXCR, storing one row per CDR3 protein. The sample lists about 640,000 distinct CDR3 sequences, 15% to 20% occurring once. This clonotype was observed a few times. Input material: naive CD8+ T cells from blood, with Jurkat cell RNA spiked in. Subset denoted: FACS-sorted CD8+CD4-CCR7+CD45RA+ naive T cells. The rearrangement uses TRBV20-1 and TRBJ2-1; tentatively, D is TRBD2 (6 bases). The clonotype comes from a human donor in good health. Some libraries in this study had Jurkat cell RNA spiked in. CDR3 protein: CSALTRGSYNEQFF. The CDR3 DNA follows: TGCAGTGCTCTGACTAGAGGGTCCTACAATGAGCAGTTCTTC.